What follows describes a single T cell receptor (beta chain). The data originate from a study of cytomegalovirus exposure and HLA in healthy donors. Vbeta (60) and Jbeta (13) primers were used in the PCR. Sequencing was performed with immunoSEQ multiplex PCR; in TCRdb, only in-frame clones are kept and a portion is missing. The sample has roughly 52,000 clones, approximately 52% seen once. Germline lookup yields CDR1 KGHSH and CDR2 LQKENI. Trimming removed 0 bases from V and 5 bases from J; junction bases left unmatched: 3. The CDR3 extends over 15 amino acids. The chain has TRBV18 and TRBJ1-4, with 7 bases lining up with TRBD1. Sequencing was done on a sample of PBMCs. This receptor was obtained from a human donor in good health. The CDR3 spells CASSPPGQLNEKLFF. The DNA of the CDR3 is TGTGCCAGCTCACCACCGGGACAGCTAAATGAAAAACTGTTTTTT.